This section outlines one TCR beta chain sequence together with its context. Its antigen remains unidentified. Germline is not matched at one junction end, which may reflect a read error. Regarding donors, all were healthy bone marrow donors. Primers included in the PCR were 60 Vbeta and 13 Jbeta primers. Some clones are missing from TCRdb's copy, which holds only in-frame ones; the method was immunoSEQ multiplex PCR. The table records 120,000 or so clones, about 71% of them present only once. This CDR3 is built from 18 residues. CDR1 is SGHTA and CDR2 is FQGNSA in the germline V gene. This entry belongs to a study of cytomegalovirus exposure and HLA in healthy donors. Study outcomes and limitations: Sequencing had likely introduced a cluster of highly shared sequence variants as an artifact. A missense DCLRE1C variant was associated with V- and J-gene trimming of TCR beta chains in a later analysis, and an independent cohort replicated the association. Researchers catalogued over 150 TCR beta chains as cytomegalovirus-associated.

This TCR came from a woman between 45 and 60 years old in good health and CMV-seronegative. The sequencing sample was made of PBMCs. V usage is TRBV7-2 and J usage is TRBJ2-2; TRBD2 agrees at 12 bases. CDR3 loop: CASSPDGLAGSNTRELFF. CDR3 nucleotides: TGTGCCAGCAGCCCCGACGGACTAGCGGGATCGAACACCAGGGAGCTGTTTTTT.